Given below is one TCR beta chain in context. What this receptor recognizes is not known. Per-base qualities were not stored, and no clone one base away is much larger. These data belong to a study of blood T cells in healthy people across ages (dated by TCRdb to about 2015). Some background on the complete study: In model experiments, template switching captured roughly one uniquely barcoded TCR beta cDNA molecule for every two T cells. Age-related changes in TCR beta repertoire diversity were measured in the study by deep sequencing normalized with unique cDNA molecular identifiers. For two donors (one aged 18 to 30 and one aged 80 or older), the study analyzed two additional independent replicas of 1 million unique cDNA reads from the same blood draw. To avoid experimental bias, donors of different ages were distributed randomly across sequencing lanes. Four age groups were formed from the donors: young (average about 15 years), middle-aged (around 40), aged (approximately 60) and long-lived (about 80). Findings and caveats that apply to the study as a whole: Bulk unsorted PBMC profiling prevented conclusive comparison of naive and antigen-experienced compartments. Compared with the aged group, more naive CD4+ T cells, fewer expanded clones and increased TCR diversity were shown by the long-lived group, suggesting age selection. Total diversity estimates from one million sequenced T cells were considered lower bounds and underestimates. There was a strong correlation between observed TCR beta diversity and the percentage of naive T cells measured by flow cytometry. Because donor CMV infection status was unknown, age-related changes in expanded clonotypes were potentially confounded. As age increased, observed TCR beta diversity per million T cells dropped in a roughly linear way, and a significant reduction was already evident by age roughly 40.

Reading the germline V gene (reference sequence) gives CDR1 SEHNR and CDR2 FQNEAQ. The CDR3 contains 15 residues, cysteine and phenylalanine counted. The kept DNA is CDR3 alone, 45 bases in frame from the first base. Trimmed from V: 5 bases; trimmed from J: 6 bases; junction bases lacking a gene match: 10. The library was obtained by 5' RACE. TCRdb names Illumina HiSeq 2500 as the instrument used. The second PCR ran for roughly 7 to 11 cycles and used a J-beta primer mix along with a sample-barcoded 5' primer. Each TCR beta cDNA molecule received a unique molecular identifier from a template-switch 5' adaptor carrying 12 random nucleotides. At least 3 million CDR3-containing paired-end reads were obtained from each sample. First-strand cDNA synthesis was performed from all RNA using the Mint cDNA synthesis kit, with priming by a TRBC-specific oligonucleotide. Following uracil-DNA glycosylase treatment, a first 18-cycle PCR with universal primers M1SS and BC2_uni_R was performed on all cDNA. The paper's data handling went like this. For normalization, 1 million high-quality reads were randomly selected from each sample, with every read carrying a distinct molecular identifier. Reads with shared molecular identifiers were discarded instead of being binned into consensus sequences. MiTCR, run with a Q25 quality threshold and the strictest error-elimination algorithm, handled CDR3 identification, clonotype clustering and error correction. Lower-bound total TCR beta diversity was estimated with a nonparametric unseen species model using Euler transformation. TCRdb ran its own pipeline on the public reads, namely fastp trimming at Q25 and MiXCR clone calling, and kept in-frame beta chains. Each CDR3 protein appears once, grouped with its most common genes and DNA. In this record, the V and J calls reflect TCRdb's handling and not the investigators' own analysis. In this sample the table shows about 2 million distinct CDR3 sequences, roughly 50% of which occur a single time. Jointly, the top ten make up roughly 2.1% of the sample.

The approximately 39 donors, aged roughly 6 to 95 years, were systemically healthy Caucasian individuals from Russia. Each donor gave ten milliliters of peripheral blood, drawn into EDTA-treated Vacutainer tubes. PBMCs were isolated by Ficoll-Paque density-gradient centrifugation, with at least 7 million obtained per sample. Total RNA was extracted from PBMCs with Trizol reagent, with at least 5 micrograms obtained per sample. For every donor, flow cytometry on a PBMC aliquot measured the percentage of naive CD45RAhigh/CD27high T cells. This receptor was taken from a woman in her thirties or forties in good health. This chain is built from TRBV7-9 and TRBJ1-5; TRBD1 matches 7 bases in the middle. Sequences were obtained from blood. Here the CDR3 is given as CASSGERQGGQPQHF. The sequence in DNA is TGTGCCAGCAGCGGGGAACGACAGGGCGGTCAGCCCCAGCATTTT.